A selection of T cell receptor beta chains follows, all from one sample in a study of identical twins. Using its own MiXCR run on the 5' RACE reads, TCRdb lists one record per CDR3 protein. This table holds fewer than 650,000 distinct CDR3 sequences, more than 9% found once. This sample also appeared in a second study, on yellow fever vaccine responses in identical twins.

The sequenced sample consisted of PBMCs. The receptors stem from a woman aged 18-35 years in good health. Both conserved end residues are part of each CDR3. D genes are given only for firm matches. Some rows mark clone size as missing; the rest say once, few, many or name a class of expanded clone.

clone_size d_call cdr3_length j_call v_call cdr3_aa cdr3_nt
- TRBD1 16 TRBJ2-7 TRBV3-1 CASSPSPGQSYGEQYF TGTGCCAGCAGCCCCAGCCCGGGACAGAGTTATGGCGAGCAGTACTTC
many - 14 TRBJ2-7 TRBV29-1 CSVEVSKKSYEQYF TGCAGCGTTGAAGTGTCGAAAAAGTCCTACGAGCAGTACTTC
many - 12 TRBJ1-6 TRBV12-3/TRBV12-4 CASSSSNSPLHF TGTGCCAGCAGTTCGTCTAATTCACCCCTCCACTTT
- TRBD1 18 TRBJ1-1 TRBV6-2/TRBV6-3 CASSRSRSAGGSSTEAFF TGTGCCAGCAGTAGATCCCGTTCGGCAGGGGGGAGTAGCACTGAAGCTTTCTTT
- - 17 TRBJ2-7 TRBV27 CASSPTSQWGPTYEQYF TGTGCCAGCAGTCCCACCTCTCAGTGGGGACCCACCTACGAGCAGTACTTC
- - 13 TRBJ2-1 TRBV4-2 CASSQGQVNEQFF TGTGCCAGCAGCCAAGGTCAAGTCAATGAGCAGTTCTTC
many TRBD2 16 TRBJ2-1 TRBV20-1 CSATGTSGPTYNEQFF TGCAGTGCGACAGGGACTAGCGGCCCTACCTACAATGAGCAGTTCTTC
- TRBD2 16 TRBJ2-7 TRBV29-1 CSVESSGSKSSYEQYF TGCAGCGTTGAATCTAGCGGGAGTAAAAGCTCCTACGAGCAGTACTTC
many - 13 TRBJ1-1 TRBV2 CASSYRVGTEAFF TGTGCCAGCAGCTACAGGGTGGGCACTGAAGCTTTCTTT
few - 15 TRBJ1-5 TRBV5-5 CASTPQGPGSQPQHF TGTGCCAGCACCCCCCAGGGGCCTGGGAGTCAGCCCCAGCATTTT
- - 16 TRBJ2-5 TRBV20-1 CSARAGPGLRQETQYF TGCAGTGCTAGAGCCGGCCCGGGGCTCAGACAAGAGACCCAGTACTTC
many - 12 TRBJ1-1 TRBV29-1 CSVEDGTTEAFF TGCAGCGTTGAAGATGGTACGACTGAAGCTTTCTTT
many TRBD2 15 TRBJ2-7 TRBV7-2 CASSLSRAGAGEQYF TGTGCCAGCAGCTTAAGTCGAGCGGGAGCGGGCGAGCAGTACTTC
many - 15 TRBJ1-5 TRBV12-3/TRBV12-4 CASSLSQGSNQPQHF TGTGCCAGCAGTTTATCGCAGGGTAGCAATCAGCCCCAGCATTTT
few - 15 TRBJ1-5 TRBV20-1 CSAQQSLGVNQPQHF TGCAGTGCTCAACAAAGTCTGGGGGTTAATCAGCCCCAGCATTTT
many - 13 TRBJ2-7 TRBV28 CASTSQGGYEQYF TGTGCCAGCACCTCCCAAGGGGGGTACGAGCAGTACTTC
- - 16 TRBJ2-1 TRBV20-1 CCASPTSGPSYNEQFF TGCTGTGCTAGCCCTACCAGCGGGCCCTCCTACAATGAGCAGTTCTTC
- TRBD2 12 TRBJ2-1 TRBV20-1 CSARRLAGGQFF TGCAGTGCTAGGAGGCTAGCGGGGGGGCAGTTCTTC
- - 13 TRBJ2-4 TRBV7-3 CASSLTQGAIQYF TGTGCCAGCAGCTTAACCCAGGGTGCCATTCAGTACTTC